These 24 T cell receptor beta chains were all obtained from the same sample, sequenced in a study of cytomegalovirus exposure and HLA in healthy donors. Assay used: immunoSEQ multiplex PCR; TCRdb lists only in-frame clones, some missing. Seen here are about 110,000 clones, 70% to 90% observed once, and the top ten hold about 1.5%. Sample: PBMCs. Every receptor here comes from a woman in her twenties or thirties in good health and CMV-seropositive.

CDR3 loop: CASSDPGQGENEQYF. CDR3 coding DNA: TGTGCCAGCAGCGACCCGGGACAGGGGGAGAACGAGCAGTACTTC. V gene TRBV2 combines with J gene TRBJ2-7; 11 bases line up with TRBD1. The length of the CDR3 is 15 residues. Unmatched junction bases numbered 9, after V lost 6 bases and J lost 5 bases. Germline loops: CDR1 SNHLY, CDR2 FYNNEI.

The V and J genes are TRBV6-6 and TRBJ1-3; possible D gene TRBD1, 5 bases. In germline, CDR1 is MNHNY, CDR2 SVGAGI (reference sequence). Trimming pared 6 bases from V and 0 bases from J, leaving 12 bases between. The CDR3 has 15 amino acids. CDR3 residues: CASSKQVSSGNTIYF. The CDR3, as DNA: TGTGCCAGCAGCAAACAGGTCAGCTCTGGAAACACCATATATTTT.

The chain uses TRBV5-6 and TRBJ2-1, with 10 nucleotides matching TRBD2. CDR1 is SGHDT and CDR2 is YYEEEE in the germline V gene. The CDR3 covers 15 residues. The V and J ends lost 3 bases and 4 bases, in that order; junction bases with no gene match: 4. This CDR3 reads CASSWGLASYNEQFF. CDR3 DNA: TGTGCCAGCAGCTGGGGACTAGCGAGTTACAATGAGCAGTTCTTC.

This clone came up once. The gene calls are TRBV18 and TRBJ1-5; the match to TRBD1 covers 11 bases. The CDR3 is 15 residues long. The V and J ends lost 3 bases and 4 bases, in that order; junction bases with no gene match: 2. Germline-derived CDR1 and CDR2 are KGHSH and LQKENI. The CDR3 spells CASSPGQGGNQPQHF. CDR3 nucleotides: TGTGCCAGCTCACCGGGACAGGGGGGAAATCAGCCCCAGCATTTT. The complete variable domain, with remaining parts taken from reference TRBV18 and TRBJ1-5, reads NAGVMQNPRHLVRRRGQEARLRCSPMKGHSHVYWYRQLPEEGLKFMVYLQKENIIDESGMPKERFSAEFPKEGPSILRIQQVVRGDSAAYFCASSPGQGGNQPQHFGDGTRLSIL.

This clone was detected only a few times. The V gene is TRBV7-2, the J gene TRBJ1-5, with TRBD1 as a possible D gene (5 bases). The CDR3 sequence is 15 residues long. Trimming removed 1 base from V and 8 bases from J, with 15 bases in between. Germline CDR1 SGHTA, CDR2 FQGNSA. Written as DNA, the CDR3 is TGTGCCAGCAGCTTAGGCCCAGGGCCCCAAGAGCCCCAGCATTTT. Amino acid sequence: CASSLGPGPQEPQHF.

V and J are TRBV9 and TRBJ2-3; TRBD2 aligns across 14 bases. Germline V gene data show CDR1 as SGDLS and CDR2 as YYNGEE. This CDR3 spans 17 amino acids. With 3 bases clipped from V and 2 bases from J, the junction kept 5 bases outside the gene matches. CDR3 loop: CASSATTSGRVTDTQYF. In DNA form, the CDR3 reads TGTGCCAGCAGCGCAACGACTAGCGGGAGGGTCACAGATACGCAGTATTTT.

This chain connects TRBV30 to TRBJ2-5; 9 bases agree with TRBD1. V lost 4 bases and J lost 5; bases outside the gene matches: 11. This CDR3 spans 15 amino acids. Germline CDR1 reads GTSNPN; CDR2 reads SVGIG (reference sequence). DNA for the CDR3: TGTGCCTGGACCATCCAACAGGGGGCATATGAGACCCAGTACTTC. Translated: CAWTIQQGAYETQYF. The entire variable domain, with the rest obtained from reference TRBV30 and TRBJ2-5, is as follows: SQTIHQWPATLVQPVGSPLSLECTVEGTSNPNLYWYRQAAGRGLQLLFYSVGIGQISSEVPQNLSASRPQDRQFILSSKKLLLSDSGFYLCAWTIQQGAYETQYFGPGTRLLVL.

This chain joins TRBV29-1 and TRBJ2-7; 10 positions match TRBD1. The CDR3 has 15 amino acids. V lost 2 bases, J lost 0 bases, and 4 bases stayed unmatched. Germline V gene data show CDR1 as SQVTM and CDR2 as ANQGSEA. CDR3 sequence (DNA): TGCAGCGTTGAAATCCGGGACAGGGGCTCCTACGAGCAGTACTTC. Its protein is CSVEIRDRGSYEQYF.

The sample holds one count of this clone. CDR3 residues: CASSLVGSQETQYF. The DNA of the CDR3 is TGCGCCAGCAGCTTGGTCGGGAGTCAAGAGACCCAGTACTTC. This rearrangement joins TRBV5-1 to TRBJ2-5; D may be TRBD2 (6 bases). CDR1 is SGHRS and CDR2 is YFSETQ in the germline V gene. The CDR3 is made up of 14 amino acids. Trimming cost V 0 bases and J 2 bases, with 8 bases left between them. Full variable domain (outside the CDR3, taken from reference TRBV5-1 and TRBJ2-5): KAGVTQTPRYLIKTRGQQVTLSCSPISGHRSVSWYQQTPGQGLQFLFEYFSETQRNKGNFPGRFSGRQFSNSRSEMNVSTLELGDSALYLCASSLVGSQETQYFGPGTRLLVL.

V usage is TRBV27 and J usage is TRBJ1-1; D is perhaps TRBD1 (5 bases). The CDR3 loop spans 14 amino acids. Trimming cost V 8 bases and J 2 bases, with 15 bases left between them. Germline values: CDR1 MNHEY, CDR2 SMNVEV (reference sequence). CDR3 in DNA: TGTGCCAGCCGGCCGGGGGGTTCCAACACTGAAGCTTTCTTT. Its translation: CASRPGGSNTEAFF.

The chain uses TRBV9 and TRBJ1-3; D not certain. The CDR3 runs to 15 residues. V lost 3 bases and J lost 0, with 10 bases in between. Germline-derived CDR1 and CDR2 are SGDLS and YYNGEE. Written as DNA, the CDR3 is TGTGCCAGCAGCGCCTTCGGTAGCTCTGGAAACACCATATATTTT. It translates to CASSAFGSSGNTIYF.

The rearrangement links TRBV29-1 to TRBJ2-7; 7 nucleotides agree with TRBD1. V was pared by 1 base and J by 6 bases, with 6 bases of the junction left unmatched. This CDR3 comprises 13 residues. Germline CDR1 is SQVTM and CDR2 is ANQGSEA. The CDR3, as DNA: TGCAGCGTTGAAGGTGACAGGGTAGCCGAGCAGTACTTC. It encodes CSVEGDRVAEQYF.

This clone was seen only once. This chain connects TRBV9 to TRBJ2-7; TRBD1 is a possible D gene (7 bases). V lost 0 bases and J 4 bases, leaving 14 bases between the germline ends. There are 15 residues in the CDR3. In germline, CDR1 is SGDLS, CDR2 YYNGEE. The CDR3 sequence is CASSVGRGRGYEQYF. CDR3 sequence (DNA): TGTGCCAGCAGCGTAGGGAGGGGGCGCGGGTACGAGCAGTACTTC.

The chain employs TRBV25-1 and TRBJ1-4, with 7 bases identical to TRBD1. V lost 3 bases and J lost 3; bases outside the gene matches: 10. This CDR3 region has 17 residues. The V gene's germline CDR1 is MGHDK and CDR2 SYGVNS. The CDR3 coding sequence is TGTGCCAGCAGTGAGACAGGGATCAAGTGGTCTAATGAAAAACTGTTTTTT. This encodes CASSETGIKWSNEKLFF.

The chain carries TRBV19 and TRBJ1-1; D is perhaps TRBD1 (6 bases). Germline V CDR1 and CDR2: LNHDA, SQIVND (reference sequence). This CDR3 is built from 14 residues. Between the trimmed V and J ends, which lost 11 bases and 3 bases, there was a span of 19 bases. The CDR3 protein is CAARGGVRDTEAFF. CDR3 sequence (DNA): TGTGCCGCCCGGGGGGGCGTCCGGGACACTGAAGCTTTCTTT.

The chain combines TRBV15 with TRBJ2-7; D is undetermined. The CDR3 is made up of 16 amino acids. CDR1 and CDR2 (germline): LNHNV, YYDKDF (reference sequence). The ends were cut back, 1 base at V and 2 bases at J, with 15 bases in the middle. DNA for the CDR3: TGTGCCACCAGCAGAGGATCGACAAGGTCAGCCTACGAGCAGTACTTC. Encoded protein: CATSRGSTRSAYEQYF.

CDR3 protein: CASSLGRGLLYEQFF. The CDR3 DNA follows: TGTGCCAGCAGCTTAGGCAGAGGACTTCTCTATGAGCAGTTCTTC. The chain has TRBV7-2 and TRBJ2-1, with a possible D match to TRBD2 (5 bases). The V end lost 1 base, the J end lost 8 bases, and 15 bases lay between the germline ends. The CDR3 consists of 15 residues. The V gene's germline CDR1 is SGHTA and CDR2 FQGNSA.

This clone was seen a handful of times. The chain recombines TRBV4-1 with TRBJ2-7, with a weak D call TRBD2 (6 bases). Germline values: CDR1 MGHRA, CDR2 YSYEKL. Trimming cost V 3 bases and J 6 bases, with 12 bases left between them. The CDR3 totals 13 residues. This chain's CDR3 is CASSHPGVSEQYF. The CDR3 nucleotides are TGCGCCAGCAGCCATCCGGGAGTTAGCGAGCAGTACTTC.

Regarding this clone: The junction shows a germline mismatch at one end, possibly a read error. The chain has TRBV7-2 and TRBJ2-1; 12 bases are a match to TRBD2. Looked up from germline, CDR1 is SGHTA and CDR2 is FQGNSA. CDR3 length equals 16 residues. The CDR3 sequence: CASSLASGRASNEQFF. Written as DNA, the CDR3 is TGTGCCAGCAGCCTAGCTAGCGGGAGGGCCAGCAATGAGCAGTTCTTC.

The chain couples TRBV19 to TRBJ1-1; the D is unclear. V lost 3 bases and J lost 4, with 12 bases in between. Germline values: CDR1 LNHDA, CDR2 SQIVND (reference sequence). The CDR3 totals 14 residues. CDR3 nucleotides: TGTGCCAGTAGTATGGGCACCACCCTCACTGAAGCTTTCTTT. It codes for CASSMGTTLTEAFF. The variable domain in full, with the rest retrieved from reference TRBV19 and TRBJ1-1, is DGGITQSPKYLFRKEGQNVTLSCEQNLNHDAMYWYRQDPGQGLRLIYYSQIVNDFQKGDIAEGYSVSREKKESFPLTVTSAQKNPTAFYLCASSMGTTLTEAFFGQGTRLTVV.

This clone was observed once. The rearrangement joins TRBV5-6 to TRBJ2-7, with 7 positions matching TRBD1. The CDR3 is made up of 14 amino acids. Trimming cost V 3 bases and J 5 bases; bases outside gene matches: 8. Looked up from germline, CDR1 is SGHDT and CDR2 is YYEEEE. The CDR3 loop reads CASSSLEQGHEQYF. CDR3 DNA: TGTGCCAGCAGCTCACTCGAACAGGGGCACGAGCAGTACTTC.

V gene TRBV29-1 combines with J gene TRBJ2-1, with 10 positions matching TRBD2. There are 12 residues in the CDR3. The ends lost 4 bases at V and 8 bases at J; junction bases unmatched: 2. Germline values: CDR1 SQVTM, CDR2 ANQGSEA. CDR3 sequence: CSVVAGGYEQFF. Here the CDR3 DNA reads TGCAGCGTTGTAGCGGGAGGTTATGAGCAGTTCTTC.

This clone appeared a few times. The chain links TRBV6-5 to TRBJ2-1; a possible D gene is TRBD1 (5 bases). Germline assignment: CDR1 MNHEY and CDR2 SVGAGI. The CDR3 is 14 residues long. Trimming took off 4 bases at V and 4 bases at J, with 11 bases between the two ends. The CDR3 is CASSSPDSYNEQFF. CDR3 nucleotides: TGTGCCAGCAGTTCCCCCGACAGTTACAATGAGCAGTTCTTC.

The rearrangement uses TRBV5-6 and TRBJ1-6; tentative D call: TRBD1 (5 bases). CDR3 length equals 15 residues. Trimming removed 0 bases at V and 10 bases at J, with 14 bases between. Looked up from germline, CDR1 is SGHDT and CDR2 is YYEEEE. CDR3 loop: CASSLEGSLRSPLHF. CDR3 DNA sequence: TGTGCCAGCAGCTTGGAGGGGTCTTTACGCTCACCCCTCCACTTT.